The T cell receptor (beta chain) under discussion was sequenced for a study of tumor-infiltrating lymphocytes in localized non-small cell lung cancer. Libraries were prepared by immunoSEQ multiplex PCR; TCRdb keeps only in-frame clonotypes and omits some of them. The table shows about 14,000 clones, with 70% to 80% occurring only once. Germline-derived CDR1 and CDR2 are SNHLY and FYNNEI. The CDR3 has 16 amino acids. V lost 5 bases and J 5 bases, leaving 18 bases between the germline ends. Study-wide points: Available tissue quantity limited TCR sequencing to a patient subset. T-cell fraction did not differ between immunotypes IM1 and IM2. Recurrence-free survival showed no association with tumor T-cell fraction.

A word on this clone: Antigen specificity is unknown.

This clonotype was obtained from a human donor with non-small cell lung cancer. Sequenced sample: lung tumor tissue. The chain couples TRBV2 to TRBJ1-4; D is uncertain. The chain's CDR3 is CASSSRRGDENEKLFF. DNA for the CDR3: TGTGCCAGCAGTTCCCGCCGTGGTGACGAGAATGAAAAACTGTTTTTT.